This T cell receptor beta chain was recovered during a study of PD-1 blockade in classical Hodgkin lymphoma. Study information: It was nivolumab at 3 mg/kg, given intravenously every 2 weeks, that patients received. Study-level findings and limits: Lower baseline TCR diversity was reported for newly diagnosed patients than for healthy donors.

In every patient, relapse followed autologous stem cell transplantation, while exposure to brentuximab vedotin differed. When best responses were assessed, they were complete response, partial response or progressive disease. Clones were read by immunoSEQ multiplex PCR, and TCRdb kept only the in-frame ones, dropping some. Of about 110,000 clones in the sample, about 88% were seen once. Germline V gene data show CDR1 as SGHTS and CDR2 as YDEGEE. This CDR3 is 14 amino acids long. Trimming shortened V by 0 bases and J by 6 bases, and 13 bases separated the two germline ends. On this clone itself: The target antigen is unknown.

The sequences come from peripheral blood mononuclear cells (PBMCs), collected before the second cycle of nivolumab. The source is a human donor with classical Hodgkin lymphoma. This chain connects TRBV5-8 to TRBJ2-7; the D call may be TRBD1 or TRBD2 (5 bases each). The CDR3: CASSLVQVGGEQYF. The DNA of the CDR3 is TGTGCCAGCAGCTTGGTACAGGTTGGGGGCGAGCAGTACTTC.